The 20 T cell receptor beta chains below come from one sample, sequenced in a study of T-cell reconstitution after alpha-beta-depleted transplantation in children. The TCRbeta library incorporated unique molecular identifiers. MiXCR was run by TCRdb on the PCR reads, yielding one entry per CDR3 protein. In the table there are fewer than 700,000 distinct CDR3 sequences, 10% to 15% of which are singletons. The input for sequencing was PBMCs, mostly from graft donor cells, taken 360 days after TCRalphabeta/CD19-depleted stem cell transplant. These receptors all stem from a male patient under 18 who had a stem cell transplant for acute myeloid leukemia, so the T cells may come from the graft donor.

This clonotype occurred many times. The CDR3 protein is CSGQMNTEAFF. The CDR3 bases are TGCAGCGGACAGATGAACACTGAAGCTTTCTTT. This chain connects TRBV29-1 to TRBJ1-1; D is possibly TRBD1 (5 bases). CDR1 is SQVTM and CDR2 is ANQGSEA in the germline V gene. The CDR3 has 11 residues. Between the trimmed V and J ends, which lost 7 bases and 0 bases, there was a span of 6 bases.

The chain recombines TRBV7-2 with TRBJ2-1; D is undetermined. This CDR3 region has 14 residues. Trimming removed 7 bases from V and 2 bases from J, with 12 bases in between. Per germline, CDR1 SGHTA and CDR2 FQGNSA. CDR3 sequence (DNA): TGTGCCAGCACCCTGGCCCCAGCCTACAATGAGCAGTTCTTC. It yields the protein CASTLAPAYNEQFF.

The V and J genes are TRBV5-1 and TRBJ2-5; 9 nucleotides match TRBD2. V lost 2 bases, J lost 7 bases, and 15 bases stayed unmatched. Germline lookup yields CDR1 SGHRS and CDR2 YFSETQ. CDR3 length: 17 residues. The CDR3 sequence is CASSFRLAAAPRGTQYF. The CDR3 bases are TGCGCCAGCAGCTTCAGACTAGCGGCGGCCCCTCGGGGGACCCAGTACTTC.

The genes are TRBV6-1 and TRBJ2-6; 8 bases align to TRBD2. The CDR3 runs 16 residues. The germline gives CDR1 MNHNS, CDR2 SASEGT. J gave up 4 bases and V 7 bases, and 9 bases lay outside the gene matches. The DNA of the CDR3 is TGTGCCAGCAACGAACCGGGAGGGCGAGGGGCCAACGTCCTGACTTTC. As protein: CASNEPGGRGANVLTF.

This clonotype was picked up a small number of times. The rearrangement uses TRBV20-1 and TRBJ1-1; D is unclear. The CDR3 runs 13 residues. V gave up 3 bases and J gave up 4 bases, with 12 bases separating them. Germline V lookup: CDR1 DFQATT, CDR2 SNEGSKA (reference sequence). CDR3 loop: CSARAGVITEAFF. The CDR3 DNA reads as TGCAGTGCTAGGGCCGGGGTAATCACTGAAGCTTTCTTT.

This clonotype has just a few counts. This chain links TRBV19 with TRBJ1-5; D gene uncertain. Trimming removed 4 bases from V and 1 base from J, with 11 bases in between. Germline V gene sequence: CDR1 LNHDA, CDR2 SQIVND (reference sequence). The CDR3 is 15 residues long. CDR3 residues: CASSSGLGSNQPQHF. CDR3 in DNA: TGTGCCAGTAGTAGTGGTCTGGGGAGCAATCAGCCCCAGCATTTT.

The rearrangement uses TRBV7-9 and TRBJ2-7; D not certain. Germline V gene data show CDR1 as SEHNR and CDR2 as FQNEAQ (reference sequence). V was shortened by 5 bases and J by 2 bases, with 10 bases between the two germline ends. The CDR3 sequence is 13 residues long. The CDR3 region has the DNA TGTGCCAGCAGCATAGGGAATACCTACGAGCAGTACTTC. Translation gives CASSIGNTYEQYF. Using reference TRBV7-9 and TRBJ2-7 for the parts outside the CDR3, the full variable domain is DTGVSQNPRHKITKRGQNVTFRCDPISEHNRLYWYRQTLGQGPEFLTYFQNEAQLEKSRLLSDRFSAERPKGSFSTLEIQRTEQGDSAMYLCASSIGNTYEQYFGPGTRLTVT.

This clonotype was seen a handful of times. The chain carries TRBV6-5 and TRBJ2-1, with D perhaps TRBD1 (5 bases). Germline V CDR1 and CDR2: MNHEY, SVGAGI. CDR3 length: 12 residues. V lost 3 bases, J lost 10 bases, and 10 bases lay in between. The CDR3 protein is CASSYLGREQFF. CDR3 DNA: TGTGCCAGCAGTTATTTGGGGCGAGAGCAGTTCTTC.

This clonotype has more than one count but fewer than ten. The V and J genes are TRBV20-1 and TRBJ2-1; TRBD2 matches at 11 bases. This CDR3 spans 14 amino acids. Germline V gives CDR1 DFQATT, CDR2 SNEGSKA (reference sequence). J gave up 4 bases and V 8 bases, and 7 bases lay outside the gene matches. CDR3 nucleotides: TGCAGTTCCAGACTAGCGGGACAATACAATGAGCAGTTCTTC. Its protein is CSSRLAGQYNEQFF.

This clonotype was seen a few times. This chain uses TRBV7-2 with TRBJ2-7; D is possibly TRBD1 (6 bases). V was trimmed by 1 base and J by 2 bases, leaving 12 bases between them. The CDR3 has 15 residues. CDR1 and CDR2 (germline): SGHTA, FQGNSA. This chain's CDR3 is CASSLVYRVPYEQYF. CDR3 bases: TGTGCCAGCAGCTTAGTCTACAGGGTCCCCTACGAGCAGTACTTC.

The chain employs TRBV7-2 and TRBJ1-2; the D is unclear. CDR3 length equals 13 residues. CDR1 is SGHTA, CDR2 FQGNSA, per germline. Trimming took off 1 base at V and 9 bases at J, with 12 bases between the two ends. In DNA, the CDR3 is TGTGCCAGCAGCTTAGGACGGAGTATGAGCTACACCTTC. Encoded protein: CASSLGRSMSYTF. Looking up the rest from reference TRBV7-2 and TRBJ1-2 gives the full variable domain: GAGVSQSPSNKVTEKGKDVELRCDPISGHTALYWYRQSLGQGLEFLIYFQGNSAPDKSGLPSDRFSAERTGGSVSTLTIQRTQQEDSAVYLCASSLGRSMSYTFGSGTRLTVV.

The rearrangement links TRBV7-2 to TRBJ2-3; 7 bases are shared with TRBD1. Trimming removed 0 bases from V and 6 bases from J; junction bases left unmatched: 6. Germline CDR1 reads SGHTA; CDR2 reads FQGNSA. The CDR3 is made up of 15 amino acids. CDR3 loop: CASSLAGGVGDTQYF. The DNA of the CDR3 is TGTGCCAGCAGCTTAGCAGGGGGCGTCGGGGATACGCAGTATTTT.

In this sample, this clonotype turned up many times. The chain is built from TRBV29-1 and TRBJ2-7; D remains unclear. The germline CDR1 and CDR2 sequences are SQVTM and ANQGSEA. V was shortened by 7 bases and J by 2 bases, with 6 bases between the two germline ends. The CDR3 is made up of 10 amino acids. The CDR3 DNA reads as TGCAGCGCTTTGGCCTACGAGCAGTACTTC. Its protein product is CSALAYEQYF.

This clonotype was observed a handful of times. This chain joins TRBV4-3 and TRBJ2-1; D is undetermined. The CDR3 has 16 residues. V was clipped by 0 bases and J by 2 bases, with 11 bases between them. CDR1 is LGHNA, CDR2 YSLEER, per germline. In DNA form, the CDR3 reads TGCGCCAGCAGCCAAGATCGGGTCAGTGCCTACAATGAGCAGTTCTTC. Translating gives CASSQDRVSAYNEQFF.

This clonotype was seen more than once but under ten times. This chain connects TRBV11-1 to TRBJ2-2; perhaps TRBD2 as D (8 bases). Germline V gene lookup returns CDR1 SGHAT and CDR2 FQDESV (reference sequence). The CDR3 is 18 amino acids. V lost 3 bases and J lost 1, with 18 bases in between. CDR3 coding DNA: TGTGCCAGCAGCTTCTCGGGAGGGGGCGATATGAACACCGGGGAGCTGTTTTTT. Translation: CASSFSGGGDMNTGELFF.

This clonotype was picked up many times. CDR3 region: CASSPRQGGTDTQYF. In DNA form, the CDR3 reads TGTGCCAGCAGCCCGCGACAGGGTGGCACAGATACGCAGTATTTT. The V gene is TRBV7-2, the J gene TRBJ2-3, with TRBD1 matching 7 bases. The germline gives CDR1 SGHTA, CDR2 FQGNSA. The V segment lost 5 bases and the J segment 1 base; nucleotides outside the gene matches: 6. The CDR3 sequence is 15 residues long.

This clonotype was observed a few times. The V and J genes are TRBV20-1 and TRBJ2-7, with 9 bases fitting TRBD2. With V trimmed by 6 bases and J by 3 bases, 6 bases remained unmatched. The CDR3 covers 13 residues. CDR1 and CDR2 from the germline V gene are DFQATT and SNEGSKA (reference sequence). CDR3 residues: CSAGTSSIYEQYF. DNA for the CDR3: TGCAGTGCCGGGACTAGCTCAATCTACGAGCAGTACTTC.

Only a few counts were recorded for this clonotype. One junction end does not reproduce the germline sequence, and a read error may be involved. The chain carries TRBV7-7 and TRBJ2-2, with TRBD2 matching 10 bases. From germline, CDR1 is SSHAT and CDR2 FNYEAQ (reference sequence). This CDR3 has 15 amino acids. The CDR3 DNA is TGTGCTAGCAGCACCTTAGCGGGGGGCACCGGGGAGCTGTTTTTT. Its translation: CASSTLAGGTGELFF.

This chain joins TRBV30 and TRBJ1-5; D unresolved. The CDR3 has 14 residues. Trimming left V 0 bases short and J 5 bases short, with 11 bases between. Per the germline V gene, CDR1 is GTSNPN and CDR2 is SVGIG (reference sequence). As DNA, the CDR3 is TGTGCCTGGAGTGTAGGGCTTGGGTATCAGCCCCAGCATTTT. Amino acid sequence: CAWSVGLGYQPQHF.

The table lists this clonotype with many counts. This rearrangement joins TRBV5-1 to TRBJ2-2; D gene ambiguous. V was pared by 3 bases and J by 6 bases, with 9 bases between. Germline CDR1 reads SGHRS; CDR2 reads YFSETQ. CDR3 length equals 13 residues. Here the CDR3 reads CASSSLGPGELFF. The DNA for the CDR3 is TGCGCCAGCAGCTCTCTAGGCCCCGGGGAGCTGTTTTTT.